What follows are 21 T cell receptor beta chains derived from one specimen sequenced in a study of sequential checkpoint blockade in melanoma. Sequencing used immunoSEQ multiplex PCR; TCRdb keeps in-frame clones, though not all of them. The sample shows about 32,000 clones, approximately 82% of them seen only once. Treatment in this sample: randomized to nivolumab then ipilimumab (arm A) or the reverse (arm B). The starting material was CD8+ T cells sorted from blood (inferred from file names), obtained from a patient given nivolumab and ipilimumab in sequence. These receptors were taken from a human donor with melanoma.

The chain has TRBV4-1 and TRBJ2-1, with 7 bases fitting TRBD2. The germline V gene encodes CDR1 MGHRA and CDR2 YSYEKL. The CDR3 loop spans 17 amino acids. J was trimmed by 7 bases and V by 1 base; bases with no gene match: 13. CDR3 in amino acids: CASSQVGGPGEGNEQFF. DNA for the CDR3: TGCGCCAGCAGCCAAGTCGGCGGGCCCGGGGAGGGAAATGAGCAGTTCTTC.

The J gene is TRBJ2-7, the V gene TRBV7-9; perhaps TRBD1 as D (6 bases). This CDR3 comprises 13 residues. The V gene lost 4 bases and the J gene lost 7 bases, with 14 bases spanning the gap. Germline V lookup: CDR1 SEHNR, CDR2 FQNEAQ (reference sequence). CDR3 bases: TGTGCCAGCAGCTCCGTACTGACAGGAGAGCAGTACTTC. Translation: CASSSVLTGEQYF.

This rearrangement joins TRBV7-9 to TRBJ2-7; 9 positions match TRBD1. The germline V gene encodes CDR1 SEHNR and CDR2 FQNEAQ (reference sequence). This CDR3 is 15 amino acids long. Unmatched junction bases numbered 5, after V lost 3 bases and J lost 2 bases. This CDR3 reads CASSFPGQGPYEQYF. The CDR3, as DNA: TGTGCCAGCAGCTTTCCGGGACAGGGTCCCTACGAGCAGTACTTC.

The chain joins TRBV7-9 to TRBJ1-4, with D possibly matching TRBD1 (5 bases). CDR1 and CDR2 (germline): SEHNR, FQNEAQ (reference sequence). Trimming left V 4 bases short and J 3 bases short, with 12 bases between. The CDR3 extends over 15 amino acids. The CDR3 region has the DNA TGTGCCAGCAGCTCCCGGACATCTTCTAATGAAAAACTGTTTTTT. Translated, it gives CASSSRTSSNEKLFF.

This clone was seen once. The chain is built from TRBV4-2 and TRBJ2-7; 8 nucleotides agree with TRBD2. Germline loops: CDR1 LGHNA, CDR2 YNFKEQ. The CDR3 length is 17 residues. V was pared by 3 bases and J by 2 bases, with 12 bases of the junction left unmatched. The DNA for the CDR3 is TGTGCCAGCAGCCACGGACCTTCTAGCGGGCGTACCTACGAGCAGTACTTC. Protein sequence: CASSHGPSSGRTYEQYF.

CDR3 DNA sequence: TGTGCCAGCAGCTATGACAGGGAAGCTTTCTTT. Residues: CASSYDREAFF. This chain joins TRBV13 and TRBJ1-1, with a weak D call TRBD1 (6 bases). In germline, CDR1 is PRHDT, CDR2 FYEKMQ (reference sequence). V was shortened by 4 bases and J by 8 bases, with 8 bases between the two germline ends. The length of the CDR3 is 11 residues.

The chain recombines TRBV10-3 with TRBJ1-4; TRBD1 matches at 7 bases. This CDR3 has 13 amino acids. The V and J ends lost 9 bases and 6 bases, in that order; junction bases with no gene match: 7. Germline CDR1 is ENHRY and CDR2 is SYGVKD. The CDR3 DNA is TGTGCCATAGGGGGCAGGGTGGATGAAAAACTGTTTTTT. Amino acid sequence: CAIGGRVDEKLFF.

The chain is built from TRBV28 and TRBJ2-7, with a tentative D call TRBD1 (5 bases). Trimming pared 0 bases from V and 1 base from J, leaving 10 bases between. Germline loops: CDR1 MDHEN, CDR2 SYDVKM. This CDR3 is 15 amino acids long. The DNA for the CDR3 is TGTGCCAGCAGTTTATGGGGGCAGGGATCCTACGAGCAGTACTTC. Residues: CASSLWGQGSYEQYF.

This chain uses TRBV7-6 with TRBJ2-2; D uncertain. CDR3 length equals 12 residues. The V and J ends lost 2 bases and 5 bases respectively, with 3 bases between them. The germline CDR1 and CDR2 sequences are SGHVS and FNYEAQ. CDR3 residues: CASSLSTGELFF. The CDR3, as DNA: TGTGCCAGCAGCTTATCGACCGGGGAGCTGTTTTTT. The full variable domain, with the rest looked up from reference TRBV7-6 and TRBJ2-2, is GAGVSQSPRYKVTKRGQDVALRCDPISGHVSLYWYRQALGQGPEFLTYFNYEAQQDKSGLPNDRFSAERPEGSISTLTIQRTEQRDSAMYRCASSLSTGELFFGEGSRLTVL.

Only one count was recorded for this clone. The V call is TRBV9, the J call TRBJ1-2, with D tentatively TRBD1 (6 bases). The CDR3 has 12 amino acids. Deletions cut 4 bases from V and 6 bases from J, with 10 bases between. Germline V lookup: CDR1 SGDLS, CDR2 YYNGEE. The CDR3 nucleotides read TGTGCCAGCAGCCCCCCAGGGGATGGCTACACCTTC. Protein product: CASSPPGDGYTF. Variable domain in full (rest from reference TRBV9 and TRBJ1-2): DSGVTQTPKHLITATGQRVTLRCSPRSGDLSVYWYQQSLDQGLQFLIQYYNGEERAKGNILERFSAQQFPDLHSELNLSSLELGDSALYFCASSPPGDGYTFGSGTRLTVV.

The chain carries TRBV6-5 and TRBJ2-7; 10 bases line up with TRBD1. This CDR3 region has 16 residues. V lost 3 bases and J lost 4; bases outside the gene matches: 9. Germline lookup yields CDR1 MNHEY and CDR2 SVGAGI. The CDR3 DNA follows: TGTGCCAGCAGTTATTTATCGGACAGGGGGAAGTACGAGCAGTACTTC. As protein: CASSYLSDRGKYEQYF.

CDR3 DNA: TGTGCCAGCAGAGGAGGTTTTTATGGCTACACCTTC. Residues: CASRGGFYGYTF. The chain joins TRBV27 to TRBJ1-2; no definite D call. Trimming pared 6 bases from V and 5 bases from J, leaving 10 bases between. Germline V lookup: CDR1 MNHEY, CDR2 SMNVEV (reference sequence). This CDR3 has 12 amino acids.

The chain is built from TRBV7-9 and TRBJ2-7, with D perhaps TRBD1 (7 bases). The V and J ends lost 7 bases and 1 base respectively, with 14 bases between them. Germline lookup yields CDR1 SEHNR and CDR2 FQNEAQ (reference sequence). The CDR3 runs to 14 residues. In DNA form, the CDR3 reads TGTGCCAGCACCCCAGGGGGAGGATCCTACGAGCAGTACTTC. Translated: CASTPGGGSYEQYF.

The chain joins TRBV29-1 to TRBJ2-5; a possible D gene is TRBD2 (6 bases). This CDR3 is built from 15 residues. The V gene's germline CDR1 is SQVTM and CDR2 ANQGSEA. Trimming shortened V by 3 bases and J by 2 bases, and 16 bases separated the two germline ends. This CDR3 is CSVEVRDWEQETQYF. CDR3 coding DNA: TGCAGCGTTGAGGTCCGGGACTGGGAACAAGAGACCCAGTACTTC.

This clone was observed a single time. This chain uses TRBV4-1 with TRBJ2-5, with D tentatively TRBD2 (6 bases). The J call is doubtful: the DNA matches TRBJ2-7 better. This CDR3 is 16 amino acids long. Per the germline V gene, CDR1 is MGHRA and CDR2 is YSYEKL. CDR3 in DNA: TGCGCCAGCAGCCCACATAGCGGTTACCCTTCCTACGAGCAGTACTTC. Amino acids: CASSPHSGYPSYEQYF.

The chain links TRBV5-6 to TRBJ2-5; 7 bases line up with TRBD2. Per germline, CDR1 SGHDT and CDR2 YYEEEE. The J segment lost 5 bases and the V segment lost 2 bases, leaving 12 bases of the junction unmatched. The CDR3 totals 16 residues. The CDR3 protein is CASSFMGLPPHETQYF. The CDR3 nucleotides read TGTGCCAGCAGCTTCATGGGACTACCCCCGCACGAGACCCAGTACTTC.

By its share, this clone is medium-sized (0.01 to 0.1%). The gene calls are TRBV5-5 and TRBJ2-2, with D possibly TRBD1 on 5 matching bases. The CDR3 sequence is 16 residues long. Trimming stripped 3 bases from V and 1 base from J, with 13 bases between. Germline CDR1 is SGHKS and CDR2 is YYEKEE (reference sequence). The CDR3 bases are TGTGCCAGCAGCTATCATACAGGTTTGAACACCGGGGAGCTGTTTTTT. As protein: CASSYHTGLNTGELFF.

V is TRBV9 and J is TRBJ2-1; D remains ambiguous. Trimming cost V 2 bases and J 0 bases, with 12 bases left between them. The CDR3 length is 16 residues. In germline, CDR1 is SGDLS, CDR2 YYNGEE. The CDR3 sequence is CASSVRQGSSYNEQFF. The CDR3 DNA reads TGTGCCAGCAGCGTTCGACAAGGAAGCTCCTACAATGAGCAGTTCTTC.

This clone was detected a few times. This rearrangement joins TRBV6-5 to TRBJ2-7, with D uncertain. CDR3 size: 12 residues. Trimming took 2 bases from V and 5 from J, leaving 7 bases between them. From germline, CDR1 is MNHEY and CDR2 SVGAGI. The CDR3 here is CASSYGRDEQYF. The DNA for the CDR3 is TGTGCCAGCAGTTACGGGCGCGACGAGCAGTACTTC.

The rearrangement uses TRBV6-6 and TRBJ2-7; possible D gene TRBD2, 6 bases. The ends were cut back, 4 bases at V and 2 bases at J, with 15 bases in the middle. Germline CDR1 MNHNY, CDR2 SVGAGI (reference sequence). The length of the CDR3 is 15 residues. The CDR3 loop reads CASSSGAAGPYEQYF. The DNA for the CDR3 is TGTGCCAGCAGTTCCGGCGCTGCGGGGCCCTACGAGCAGTACTTC.

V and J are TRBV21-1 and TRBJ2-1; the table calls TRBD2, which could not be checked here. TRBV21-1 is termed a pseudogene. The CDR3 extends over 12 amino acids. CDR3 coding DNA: TGTGCCAGCAGCATTGAGATCAATGAGCAGTTCTTC. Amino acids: CASSIEINEQFF.